These T cell receptor beta chains were read from a single sample in a study of vaccination effects on CD4 cells after COVID-19. No antigen has been identified for these receptors. Sequencing used immunoSEQ multiplex PCR; TCRdb keeps in-frame clones, though not all of them. Here the sample spans more than 35,000 clones, 70% to 85% being singletons. Sequences were derived from CD4+ T cells from PBMCs cultured with HCoV-NL63 spike peptides, sampled after COVID-19 vaccination. The receptors here all came from a human donor who received a COVID-19 vaccine. Some clones in this sample may be carry-over from other donors' samples. The CDR3 runs from the conserved cysteine through the conserved F or W. The D gene is left open where the match is weak. Size is omitted from some rows. Given values are once, few, many or a class for expanded clones.

TRBJ2-5 | TRBV27 | TRBD2 | NA | TGTGCCAGCAGTTTTACGGCTAGCGGGGGGAGACACAAAGAGACCCAGTACTTC | CASSFTASGGRHKETQYF
TRBJ1-4 | TRBV7-8 | NA | once | TGTGCCAGCAGCTTAGGACAGCAAAATGAAAAACTGTTTTTT | CASSLGQQNEKLFF
TRBJ1-4 | TRBV6-2/TRBV6-3 | NA | NA | TGTGCCAGCAGTGATGACGCAACTAATGAAAAACTGTTTTTT | CASSDDATNEKLFF
TRBJ2-5 | TRBV7-3 | TRBD1 | NA | TGTGCCAGCAGCTCCGGCCATGGACAGGGGATAGGAGAGACCCAGTACTTC | CASSSGHGQGIGETQYF
TRBJ2-1 | TRBV9 | TRBD2 | NA | TGTGCCAGCAGCCCCGGACTAGCGGGGCCACCTAATGAGCAGTTCTTC | CASSPGLAGPPNEQFF
TRBJ1-4 | TRBV29-1 | NA | NA | TGCAGCGTTAGCAGGGGACCTAATGAAAAACTGTTTTTT | CSVSRGPNEKLFF
TRBJ1-2 | TRBV7-2 | NA | NA | TGTGCCAGCAGCCCCTGGCTACAGACTAACAGCTATGGCTACACCTTC | CASSPWLQTNSYGYTF
TRBJ1-5 | TRBV4-3 | NA | NA | TGCGCCAGCAGCCAAGTACATAGCAATCAGCCCCAGCATTTT | CASSQVHSNQPQHF
TRBJ1-1 | TRBV5-1 | NA | NA | TGCGCCAGCAGGGGCGGGGAAACAGCGAACACTGAAGCTTTCTTT | CASRGGETANTEAFF
TRBJ1-3 | TRBV7-2 | NA | NA | TGTGCCAGCAGCTCCGGGCGGTCCGCTGGAAACACCATATATTTT | CASSSGRSAGNTIYF
TRBJ1-6 | TRBV18 | NA | NA | TGTGCCAGCTCACCTTTGCCCACCAATTCACCCCTCCACTTT | CASSPLPTNSPLHF
TRBJ2-3 | TRBV7-2 | TRBD2 | NA | TGTGCCAGCAGCCCGGGGCTAGCGGCGAGCACAGATACGCAGTATTTT | CASSPGLAASTDTQYF
TRBJ2-2 | TRBV25-1 | NA | once | TGTGCCAGCAGTCCTACAGGGTCCCCCGGGGAGCTGTTTTTT | CASSPTGSPGELFF
TRBJ2-3 | TRBV5-1 | NA | NA | TGCGCCAGCAGGGTCTTCCCGGCAGGGCCCCCAGATACGCAGTATTTT | CASRVFPAGPPDTQYF
TRBJ2-2 | TRBV3-1/TRBV3-2 | NA | NA | TGTGCCAGCAGTGCGATAGGGGGGGCAGACACCGGGGAGCTGTTTTTT | CASSAIGGADTGELFF
TRBJ2-3 | TRBV24-1 | NA | NA | TGTGCCACCAGTGATTTCGCAGATACGCAGTATTTT | CATSDFADTQYF
TRBJ2-4 | TRBV4-1 | NA | NA | TGCGCCAGCAGCACTCAGGGAGTAGGCGCCAAAAACATTCAGTACTTC | CASSTQGVGAKNIQYF
TRBJ1-6 | TRBV28 | NA | NA | TGTGCCAGCAGGACGGCTACAGGTGGGGGTAATTCACCCCTCCACTTT | CASRTATGGGNSPLHF
TRBJ2-5 | TRBV2 | NA | NA | TGTGCCAGCACTCCAACCCGGGACCCCAGAGAGACCCAGTACTTC | CASTPTRDPRETQYF
TRBJ2-6 | TRBV5-1 | NA | NA | TGCGCCAGCGGAGTAGGGTCCGGGGCCAACGTCCTGACTTTC | CASGVGSGANVLTF
TRBJ2-6 | TRBV5-1 | NA | NA | TGCGCCAGCAGCTTGATCCCCGTGCGGGGTTCTGGGGCCAACGTCCTGACTTTC | CASSLIPVRGSGANVLTF
TRBJ2-1 | TRBV24-1 | NA | few | TGTGCCACCAGTGCATCGGAATCCTACAATGAGCAGTTCTTC | CATSASESYNEQFF
TRBJ2-2 | TRBV6-5 | NA | NA | TGTGCCAGCAGTTACATAGGCAGGGGAGGGGCCGGGGAGCTGTTTTTT | CASSYIGRGGAGELFF
TRBJ2-2 | TRBV5-1 | NA | NA | TGCGCCAGCAGCTTGAATCCAGGACAACTGAACACCGGGGAGCTGTTTTTT | CASSLNPGQLNTGELFF
TRBJ1-2 | TRBV5-1 | NA | NA | TGCGCCAGCAGCTTGACAGGGATCTATGGCTACACCTTC | CASSLTGIYGYTF
TRBJ2-2 | TRBV9 | NA | few | TGTGCCAGCAGCGTAGCGCTGTTCGCGAACACCGGGGAGCTGTTTTTT | CASSVALFANTGELFF
TRBJ1-4 | TRBV6-6 | NA | NA | TGTGCCAGCAGTTACGGTACAGGGCCGGCTAATGAAAAACTGTTTTTT | CASSYGTGPANEKLFF
TRBJ2-5 | TRBV19 | TRBD1 | NA | TGTGCCAGTAGTCCCAGGGGGCTTGAAGAGACCCAGTACTTC | CASSPRGLEETQYF
TRBJ1-3 | TRBV5-1 | NA | NA | TGCGCCAGCAGCTTGCAAGGAAACACCATATATTTT | CASSLQGNTIYF
TRBJ1-2 | TRBV30 | TRBD1 | few | TGTGCCTGGCGACGTAAACAGGGGAACTATGGCTACACCTTC | CAWRRKQGNYGYTF
TRBJ2-5 | TRBV19 | TRBD1 | NA | TGTGCCAGTAGTTGGACAGGGTTGCGAGAGACCCAGTACTTC | CASSWTGLRETQYF
TRBJ2-3 | TRBV18 | TRBD2 | NA | TGTGCCAGCTCACCCGGGACTAGCGGGAGCACAGATACGCAGTATTTT | CASSPGTSGSTDTQYF
TRBJ2-1 | TRBV24-1 | NA | NA | TGTGCCACCAGTGACCCAGTTACAGGAGACAATGAGCAGTTCTTC | CATSDPVTGDNEQFF
TRBJ2-5 | TRBV2 | TRBD1 | NA | TGTGCCAGCCAGACTGACAGGGAAGAGACCCAGTACTTC | CASQTDREETQYF
TRBJ2-4 | TRBV7-9 | TRBD2 | few | TGTGTGGCGGGGGAGAAAAACATTCAGTACTTC | CVAGEKNIQYF
TRBJ2-5 | TRBV11-2 | NA | NA | TGTGCCAGCAGCTTAGACGCGGGGCGAGAGACCCAGTACTTC | CASSLDAGRETQYF
TRBJ1-1 | TRBV10-2 | NA | once | TGCGCCACTTCCGGCACTTCGAACACTGAAGCTTTCTTT | CATSGTSNTEAFF
TRBJ1-4 | TRBV27 | TRBD1 | NA | TGTGCCAGCAGTTCACCCGGGACAGGGAAGGAAAAACTGTTTTTT | CASSSPGTGKEKLFF
TRBJ2-1 | TRBV4-3 | TRBD2 | once | TGCGCCAGCAGACAAGATAGCGGGGCCTCCTACAATGAGCAGTTCTTC | CASRQDSGASYNEQFF
TRBJ2-5 | TRBV15 | NA | NA | TGTGCCACCAGCAGAGGGGACTGGGAAGAGACCCAGTACTTC | CATSRGDWEETQYF
TRBJ1-2 | TRBV11-2 | TRBD1 | NA | TGTGCCAGCAGCTTAGGAGACAGGGCCTATGGCTACACCTTC | CASSLGDRAYGYTF
TRBJ1-2 | TRBV15 | TRBD1 | NA | TGTGCCACCAGCAGAGCCCCGACAGGGAAGGATGGCTACACCTTC | CATSRAPTGKDGYTF
TRBJ1-2 | TRBV7-8 | NA | NA | TGTGCCAGCAGCCTGACACCTAACTATGGCTACACCTTC | CASSLTPNYGYTF
TRBJ2-5 | TRBV6-5 | TRBD2 | NA | TGTGCCAGCAGGTCAAGGACACGGGGGGATGAGACCCAGTACTTC | CASRSRTRGDETQYF
TRBJ1-1 | TRBV2 | NA | NA | TGTGCCAGCAGTGTGAACTACGACTCCACTGAAGCTTTCTTT | CASSVNYDSTEAFF
TRBJ2-2 | TRBV30 | NA | NA | TGTGCCTGGAGTAGGGGGGCACCAGACTACGGGGAGCTGTTTTTT | CAWSRGAPDYGELFF
TRBJ2-3 | TRBV29-1 | NA | NA | TGCAGCGTTGAGGGCAGGGGAGAGGGCACAGATACGCAGTATTTT | CSVEGRGEGTDTQYF
TRBJ2-5 | TRBV7-2 | TRBD1 | NA | TGTGCCAGCAGCCTATTAAGGACAGGGGATACCCAGTACTTC | CASSLLRTGDTQYF
TRBJ1-1 | TRBV4-2 | NA | few | TGTGCCAGCAGCCAAGATCAAGGGGGTGCGTTGAACACTGAAGCTTTCTTT | CASSQDQGGALNTEAFF
TRBJ1-2 | TRBV6-1 | TRBD1 | NA | TGTGCCAGCAGTGAAGCCCGCCAGGGGGCACCTATATGCTTC | CASSEARQGAPICF
TRBJ1-1 | TRBV28 | NA | NA | TGTGCCAGCAGTTTATCAGGAGACACTGAAGCTTTCTTT | CASSLSGDTEAFF
TRBJ2-2 | TRBV19 | NA | NA | TGTGCCTCGAGGAACTTGGCGAACACCGGGGAGCTGTTTTTT | CASRNLANTGELFF
TRBJ2-2 | TRBV5-4 | NA | few | TGTGCCAGCAGTAATACGGGACAAAACACCGGGGAGCTGTTTTTT | CASSNTGQNTGELFF
TRBJ2-1 | TRBV23-1 | NA | few | TGCGCCAGCAGTACCGACGGCAGCTCCTACAATGAGCAGTTCTTC | CASSTDGSSYNEQFF
TRBJ1-1 | TRBV29-1 | NA | NA | TGCAGCGCCTACAGGGCGAACACTGAAGCTTTCTTT | CSAYRANTEAFF
TRBJ1-2 | TRBV15 | NA | NA | TGTGCCACCAGCAGAGTCGGGGGGTATGGCTACACCTTC | CATSRVGGYGYTF
TRBJ2-1 | TRBV6-4 | TRBD1 | NA | TGTGCCAGCGTAACTGAACCGGGACAGAGGGGTGGTAGGAATGAGCAGTTCTTC | CASVTEPGQRGGRNEQFF
TRBJ1-6 | TRBV12-3/TRBV12-4 | NA | NA | TGTGCCAGCAGTTTAGGTTTAGGTTCACCCCTCCACTTT | CASSLGLGSPLHF
TRBJ2-3 | TRBV10-3 | TRBD2 | NA | TGTGCCATCAGAGAGCCCACTAGCGGGGTAGATACGCAGTATTTT | CAIREPTSGVDTQYF
TRBJ2-6 | TRBV5-5 | NA | NA | TGTGCCAGCAGCTTGGCGCCGGGAGCCTACTCTGGGGCCAACGTCCTGACTTTC | CASSLAPGAYSGANVLTF